This T cell receptor beta chain derives from a study of CD8 T cells in ankylosing spondylitis. Findings of the study overall: Reportedly, matched ankylosing spondylitis synovial fluid was significantly enriched for disease-linked clones. A TCR beta motif made of about eight highly homologous variants seemed typical of ankylosing spondylitis blood.

Researchers built TCR beta libraries using quantitative 5'-RACE with molecular barcodes. MiXCR, applied by TCRdb to the 5' RACE reads, yields one record per CDR3 protein. The repertoire includes more than 300,000 distinct CDR3 sequences, around 7.6% of them detected once, and roughly 15% sits in the top ten. A few counts support this clonotype. Its antigen is unidentified. Trimming shortened V by 2 bases and J by 7 bases, and 15 bases separated the two germline ends. This CDR3 is built from 15 residues. CDR1 and CDR2 (germline): SGHRS, YFSETQ. The chain has TRBV5-1 and TRBJ1-4; possibly TRBD1 for D (5 bases). Sequencing input: blood, either unsorted or a sorted T cell fraction (not recorded which). The clonotype comes from a male donor with ankylosing spondylitis. CDR3 loop: CASSLWGRLSEKLFF. The CDR3 region has the DNA TGCGCCAGCAGCTTATGGGGCCGTCTTTCTGAAAAACTGTTTTTT.